This is a list of T cell receptor beta chains from one sample in a study of regulatory T cells in long-lasting Graves disease. TCRdb called the multiplex PCR reads again in MiXCR, with one record for every CDR3 protein. The sample shows a few hundred thousand distinct CDR3 sequences, 15% to 20% of them seen only once. The same data also went into a second study, on T cells in Graves' hyperthyroidism and ophthalmopathy.

This sample comprised peripheral blood mononuclear cells (PBMCs), obtained at new diagnosis, from a patient treated with antithyroid drugs. The receptors were sampled from a middle-aged man with Graves disease. Both conserved end residues are part of each CDR3. The D gene is left open where the match is weak. Part of the rows lack a size; the others show once, few, many or a class for expanded clones.

j_call: TRBJ2-5
clone_size: many
d_call: NA
cdr3_length: 15
v_call: TRBV25-1
cdr3_nt: TGTGCCAGCAGTGTCGTGGGGGCACGGCAAGAGACCCAGTACTTC
cdr3_aa: CASSVVGARQETQYF

j_call: TRBJ2-7
clone_size: NA
d_call: TRBD1
cdr3_length: 15
v_call: TRBV5-6
cdr3_nt: TGTGCCAGCAGCTTCCCCGGGACAGGGACTCTCGAGCAGTACTTC
cdr3_aa: CASSFPGTGTLEQYF

j_call: TRBJ2-7
clone_size: many
d_call: NA
cdr3_length: 14
v_call: TRBV2
cdr3_nt: TGTGCCAGCAGTGCACTAGTCAGCTCCTACGAGCAGTACTTC
cdr3_aa: CASSALVSSYEQYF

j_call: TRBJ2-5
clone_size: many
d_call: NA
cdr3_length: 14
v_call: TRBV12-3/TRBV12-4
cdr3_nt: TGTGCCAGCAGTTTAGTTCTAACCCAAGAGACCCAGTACTTC
cdr3_aa: CASSLVLTQETQYF

j_call: TRBJ2-1
clone_size: NA
d_call: TRBD1
cdr3_length: 15
v_call: TRBV2
cdr3_nt: TGTGCCAGCAGTCAGGGACAGACCCTCTACAATGAGGAGTTCTTC
cdr3_aa: CASSQGQTLYNEEFF

j_call: TRBJ1-5
clone_size: few
d_call: NA
cdr3_length: 16
v_call: TRBV2
cdr3_nt: TGTGCCAGCAGCCCGGGACCCGGACGTGGCAATCAGCCCCAGCATTTT
cdr3_aa: CASSPGPGRGNQPQHF

j_call: TRBJ1-4
clone_size: many
d_call: TRBD1
cdr3_length: 15
v_call: TRBV5-1
cdr3_nt: TGCGCCAGCAGCACCCGGGGGACAGCTAATGAAAAACTGTTTTTT
cdr3_aa: CASSTRGTANEKLFF

j_call: TRBJ1-5
clone_size: many
d_call: NA
cdr3_length: 15
v_call: TRBV2
cdr3_nt: TGTGCCAGCAGGGCCCCAGGTAATACCAATCAGCCCCAGCATTTT
cdr3_aa: CASRAPGNTNQPQHF

j_call: TRBJ1-2
clone_size: NA
d_call: NA
cdr3_length: 13
v_call: TRBV11-3
cdr3_nt: TGTGCCAGCAGCCGGACAGAGTTTTATGGCTACACCTTC
cdr3_aa: CASSRTEFYGYTF

j_call: TRBJ2-7
clone_size: many
d_call: NA
cdr3_length: 15
v_call: TRBV25-1
cdr3_nt: TGTGCCAGCAGATCATCCCCGGGACATGGCTACGAGCAGTACTTC
cdr3_aa: CASRSSPGHGYEQYF

j_call: TRBJ2-3
clone_size: many
d_call: NA
cdr3_length: 16
v_call: TRBV4-1
cdr3_nt: TGCGCCAGCAGCCAACGGGGAGGCAGTAACACAGATACGCAGTATTTT
cdr3_aa: CASSQRGGSNTDTQYF

j_call: TRBJ1-1
clone_size: NA
d_call: TRBD1
cdr3_length: 14
v_call: TRBV30
cdr3_nt: TGTGCCTGTCTGGGACAGGGAAGGTGGACTGAAGCTTTCTTT
cdr3_aa: CACLGQGRWTEAFF

j_call: TRBJ2-2
clone_size: many
d_call: NA
cdr3_length: 14
v_call: TRBV12-5
cdr3_nt: TGTGCTAGTGGTTTGCTAGGGGGAACCGGGGAGCTGTTTTTT
cdr3_aa: CASGLLGGTGELFF

j_call: TRBJ2-5
clone_size: once
d_call: TRBD1
cdr3_length: 15
v_call: TRBV7-2
cdr3_nt: TGTGCCAGCAGCTTAGTCGGGGACAGCCAAGAGACCCAGTACTTC
cdr3_aa: CASSLVGDSQETQYF